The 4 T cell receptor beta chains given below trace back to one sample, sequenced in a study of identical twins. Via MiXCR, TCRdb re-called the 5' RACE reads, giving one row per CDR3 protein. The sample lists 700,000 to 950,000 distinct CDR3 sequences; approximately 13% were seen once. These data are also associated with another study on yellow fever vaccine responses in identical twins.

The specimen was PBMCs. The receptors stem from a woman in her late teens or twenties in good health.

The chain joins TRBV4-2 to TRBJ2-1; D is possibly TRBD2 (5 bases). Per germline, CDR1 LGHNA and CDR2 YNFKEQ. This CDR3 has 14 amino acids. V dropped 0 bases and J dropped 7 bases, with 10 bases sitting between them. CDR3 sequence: CASSQEMRVNEQFF. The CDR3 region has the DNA TGTGCCAGCAGCCAAGAAATGAGGGTTAATGAGCAGTTCTTC.

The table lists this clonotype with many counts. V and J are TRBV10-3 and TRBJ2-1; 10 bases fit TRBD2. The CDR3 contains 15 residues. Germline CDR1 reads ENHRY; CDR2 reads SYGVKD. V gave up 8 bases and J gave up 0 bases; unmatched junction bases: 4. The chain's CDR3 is CAIQAGGPSYNEQFF. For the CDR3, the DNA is TGTGCCATCCAAGCGGGAGGGCCCTCCTACAATGAGCAGTTCTTC.

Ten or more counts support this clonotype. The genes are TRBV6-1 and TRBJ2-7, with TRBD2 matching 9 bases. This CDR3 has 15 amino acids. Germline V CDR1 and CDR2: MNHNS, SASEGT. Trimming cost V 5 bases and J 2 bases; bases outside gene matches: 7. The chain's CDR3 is CASSPVAGVPYEQYF. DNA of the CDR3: TGTGCCAGCAGTCCTGTAGCGGGAGTCCCCTACGAGCAGTACTTC.

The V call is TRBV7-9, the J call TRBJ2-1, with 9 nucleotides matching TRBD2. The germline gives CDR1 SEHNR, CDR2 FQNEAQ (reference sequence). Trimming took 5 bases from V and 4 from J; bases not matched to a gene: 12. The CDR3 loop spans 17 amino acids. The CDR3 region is CASSPYGLAGIYNEQFF. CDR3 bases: TGTGCCAGCAGCCCTTATGGGCTAGCGGGGATTTACAATGAGCAGTTCTTC.